The 11 T cell receptor beta chains in this list originate from one sample, sequenced in a study of cytomegalovirus exposure and HLA in healthy donors (dated by TCRdb to about 2017). Receptors were amplified or captured by the immunoSEQ multiplex PCR assay. A mixture of 60 forward primers for TCR Vbeta segments and 13 reverse primers for TCR Jbeta segments was used in the multiplex PCR. This immuneACCESS table, as held by TCRdb, lists in-frame sequences with V and J called but not all clones. Of the missing ones, under half trace to an unresolved V gene in checked studies; the others have no known cause. The sample table lists 90,000 to 95,000 clones, around 81% of them with a count of one. The top ten hold around 2% of the sample. The sample comprised PBMCs. Every receptor here comes from a man in his late teens or twenties in good health and CMV-seronegative.

The gene calls are TRBV12-5 and TRBJ1-1; D uncertain. The germline V gene encodes CDR1 LGHNT and CDR2 FRNRAP. Trimming cost V 3 bases and J 8 bases, with 7 bases left between them. The CDR3 spans 11 residues. The DNA for the CDR3 is TGTGCTAGTGGTTTTTGGCCAGAAGCTTTCTTT. Translation: CASGFWPEAFF.

On this clone itself: At one end the junction does not follow the germline gene, possibly because of a read error. The chain combines TRBV9 with TRBJ2-7, with a tentative D call TRBD1 (7 bases). The CDR3 runs 14 residues. CDR1 is SGDLS, CDR2 YYNGEE, per germline. DNA for the CDR3: TGTGCCAGCAGCGTAGACTGCCGTTTTTCCAGGGGGGACTTC. Translating gives CASSVDCRFSRGDF.

This rearrangement joins TRBV11-2 to TRBJ2-1, with a possible D match to TRBD2 (6 bases). Germline V gives CDR1 SGHAT, CDR2 FQNNGV. This CDR3 has 17 residues. Deletions cut 5 bases from V and 2 bases from J, with 19 bases between. Here the CDR3 reads CASSPRLNPGAYNEQFF. The CDR3 coding sequence is TGTGCCAGCAGCCCCCGACTCAACCCGGGGGCCTACAATGAGCAGTTCTTC.

This clone was picked up one time. The V call is TRBV7-3, the J call TRBJ1-2; 8 nucleotides line up with TRBD1. The CDR3 runs to 13 residues. V lost 5 bases and J lost 8; bases outside the gene matches: 7. Germline CDR1 and CDR2: SGHTA and FQGTGA. The CDR3 coding sequence is TGTGCCAGCAGCGGGACAGGAGGCGCCGGCTACACCTTC. This gives the protein CASSGTGGAGYTF.

The rearrangement links TRBV18 to TRBJ2-3; 9 nucleotides match TRBD2. The ends lost 1 base at V and 4 bases at J; junction bases unmatched: 3. Germline-derived CDR1 and CDR2 are KGHSH and LQKENI. This CDR3 is built from 15 residues. In DNA form, the CDR3 reads TGTGCCAGCTCACCACTAGCGGGGGCGGCAGATACGCAGTATTTT. Protein product: CASSPLAGAADTQYF. The complete variable domain, with remaining parts taken from reference TRBV18 and TRBJ2-3, reads NAGVMQNPRHLVRRRGQEARLRCSPMKGHSHVYWYRQLPEEGLKFMVYLQKENIIDESGMPKERFSAEFPKEGPSILRIQQVVRGDSAAYFCASSPLAGAADTQYFGPGTRLTVL.

This chain connects TRBV19 to TRBJ2-5; 9 bases line up with TRBD2. This CDR3 has 15 amino acids. Per germline, CDR1 LNHDA and CDR2 SQIVND (reference sequence). V gave up 4 bases and J gave up 7 bases; unmatched junction bases: 10. The DNA of the CDR3 is TGTGCCAGTAGTAAGTCGGGACTAGCCGGCGGGACCCAGTACTTC. As protein: CASSKSGLAGGTQYF.

The V and J genes are TRBV5-5 and TRBJ1-4; 9 bases are shared with TRBD1. The trim removed 4 bases at V and 8 bases at J, leaving 9 bases unmatched. The CDR3 is made up of 15 amino acids. Germline V CDR1 and CDR2: SGHKS, YYEKEE (reference sequence). This CDR3 is CASSTPGTGKEKLFF. As DNA, the CDR3 is TGTGCCAGCAGCACCCCCGGGACAGGGAAGGAAAAACTGTTTTTT.

This clone was counted a single time. The V and J genes are TRBV7-2 and TRBJ2-3, with TRBD1 matching over 10 bases. Per the germline V gene, CDR1 is SGHTA and CDR2 is FQGNSA. Trimming removed 4 bases from V and 2 bases from J; junction bases left unmatched: 9. CDR3 length: 17 amino acids. The DNA of the CDR3 is TGTGCCAGCAGCTCCTGGGGGACAGGGGCCTACACAGATACGCAGTATTTT. Amino acids: CASSSWGTGAYTDTQYF.

The chain joins TRBV10-1 to TRBJ1-1; 9 positions match TRBD1. V lost 3 bases to trimming and J lost 1 base; unmatched junction nucleotides: 6. This CDR3 is built from 16 residues. In germline, CDR1 is WNHNN, CDR2 SYGVQD (reference sequence). The CDR3 coding sequence is TGCGCCAGCAGTGATGGACAGGGGATCGGGAACACTGAAGCTTTCTTT. Protein sequence: CASSDGQGIGNTEAFF.

Points on this clone: One junction end does not reproduce the germline sequence, and a read error may be involved. This chain uses TRBV7-8 with TRBJ2-2; TRBD2 matches 13 bases. Per germline, CDR1 SGHVS and CDR2 FQNEAQ. The CDR3 runs 18 residues. The CDR3 protein is CASSYLGTSGANTGGLFF. The CDR3 nucleotides read TGTGCCAGCAGCTACCTCGGGACTAGCGGGGCGAACACCGGGGGGCTGTTTTTT.

J is TRBJ1-6 and V is TRBV11-2, with a tentative D call TRBD1 (5 bases). CDR3 length: 13 amino acids. Germline CDR1 reads SGHAT; CDR2 reads FQNNGV. With 5 bases removed from V and 10 bases from J, the gap between germline ends came to 12 bases. Here the CDR3 reads CASSLRARSPLHF. CDR3 in DNA: TGTGCCAGCAGCCTCAGGGCTCGGTCACCCCTCCACTTT.